The 9 T cell receptor beta chains given below trace back to one sample, sequenced in a study of cytomegalovirus exposure and HLA in healthy donors. Profiled with immunoSEQ multiplex PCR; TCRdb holds only in-frame clones, not every one. The table has about 220,000 clones, 85% to 95% seen once. The sample was PBMCs. Receptors were obtained from a young woman in good health and CMV-seronegative.

V and J are TRBV6-5 and TRBJ1-2, with 7 bases fitting TRBD1. V shed 7 bases, J shed 3 bases, and the junction held 11 bases outside the gene matches. Germline lookup yields CDR1 MNHEY and CDR2 SVGAGI. The CDR3 runs to 15 residues. The DNA for the CDR3 is TGTGCCAGCACCAACCGGGACAGTCTTCACTATGGCTACACCTTC. Protein product: CASTNRDSLHYGYTF.

The genes are TRBV28 and TRBJ2-1; 16 bases agree with TRBD2. The V gene end was trimmed by 4 bases and the J gene end by 7 bases; junction bases not matched to a gene: 1. This CDR3 region has 15 residues. In germline, CDR1 is MDHEN, CDR2 SYDVKM. CDR3 nucleotides: TGTGCCAGCAGTTCGGGACTAGCGGGGGGGAATGAGCAGTTCTTC. As protein: CASSSGLAGGNEQFF.

In its sample, this clone was seen a few times. This sequence joins TRBV4-2 and TRBJ1-2; TRBD1 might be the D (6 bases). V lost 4 bases to trimming and J lost 5 bases, with 20 bases between them. CDR3 length: 16 amino acids. Per the germline V gene, CDR1 is LGHNA and CDR2 is YNFKEQ. DNA for the CDR3: TGTGCCAGCAGCCCGCAAACTCTACAGGGTGCATATGGCTACACCTTC. It specifies CASSPQTLQGAYGYTF.

This clone has just one count. V usage is TRBV30 and J usage is TRBJ2-5; D is unresolved. V dropped 1 base and J dropped 6 bases, with 12 bases sitting between them. CDR3 length equals 13 residues. In germline, CDR1 is GTSNPN, CDR2 SVGIG (reference sequence). CDR3 nucleotide sequence: TGTGCCTGGAGTGGTGCGGATAGGAAGACCCAGTACTTC. Protein product: CAWSGADRKTQYF. Full variable domain (missing parts from reference TRBV30 and TRBJ2-5): SQTIHQWPATLVQPVGSPLSLECTVEGTSNPNLYWYRQAAGRGLQLLFYSVGIGQISSEVPQNLSASRPQDRQFILSSKKLLLSDSGFYLCAWSGADRKTQYFGPGTRLLVL.

This chain joins TRBV18 and TRBJ1-1; D remains ambiguous. V dropped 5 bases and J dropped 7 bases, with 11 bases sitting between them. The V gene's germline CDR1 is KGHSH and CDR2 LQKENI. This CDR3 contains 12 residues. The CDR3 region has the DNA TGTGCCAGCTCAGTTGGCAGACTTGAAGCTTTCTTT. Its translation: CASSVGRLEAFF.

The V gene is TRBV7-8, the J gene TRBJ2-7; D might be TRBD1 (6 bases). The germline gives CDR1 SGHVS, CDR2 FQNEAQ. V lost 4 bases, J lost 2 bases, and 15 bases lay in between. CDR3 length: 15 residues. Here the CDR3 reads CASSSGQRIAYEQYF. CDR3 nucleotide sequence: TGTGCCAGCAGCTCCGGACAGAGAATAGCCTACGAGCAGTACTTC.

The chain links TRBV27 to TRBJ1-2; TRBD1 matches 9 bases. J was trimmed by 5 bases and V by 0 bases; bases with no gene match: 1. The CDR3 is 14 residues long. Looked up from germline, CDR1 is MNHEY and CDR2 is SMNVEV (reference sequence). CDR3 amino acids: CASSLSGQGYGYTF. The DNA for the CDR3 is TGTGCCAGCAGTTTATCGGGACAGGGATATGGCTACACCTTC.

This clone showed up just once. The chain joins TRBV2 to TRBJ2-5; maybe TRBD2 (5 bases). The V and J ends lost 9 bases and 5 bases respectively, with 13 bases between them. The germline CDR1 and CDR2 sequences are SNHLY and FYNNEI. The CDR3 sequence is 12 residues long. Here the CDR3 reads CARDSLGETQYF. The CDR3, as DNA: TGTGCCAGGGACTCTTTGGGGGAGACCCAGTACTTC.

CDR3 region: CASSLTAPGGKYEQYF. The CDR3 DNA is TGTGCCAGCAGCCTTACAGCGCCCGGGGGAAAATACGAGCAGTACTTC. V and J are TRBV5-6 and TRBJ2-7; D might be TRBD2 (6 bases). V gave up 4 bases and J gave up 4 bases, with 21 bases separating them. The CDR3 totals 16 residues. CDR1 and CDR2 (germline): SGHDT, YYEEEE.